In its sample, the clone carrying this T cell receptor (beta chain) was seen a few times. This entry comes from a study of blood T cell repertoires in COVID-19. The CDR3 covers 15 residues. The germline gives CDR1 SGHTA, CDR2 FQGTGA. J was trimmed by 8 bases and V by 8 bases; bases with no gene match: 7. Generated by immunoSEQ multiplex PCR, the TCRdb table keeps only in-frame clones and is missing some. The sample has approximately 220,000 clones; 65% to 85% are singletons. The source is a woman younger than 45 who had recovered from COVID-19. This chain uses TRBV7-3 with TRBJ2-1; 15 bases align to TRBD2. Sequencing was done on a sample of peripheral blood. In DNA form, the CDR3 reads TGTGCCAGCTGCCGGACTAGCGGGAGGGGAGATGAGCAGTTCTTC. It translates to CASCRTSGRGDEQFF. Using reference TRBV7-3 and TRBJ2-1 for the parts outside the CDR3, the full variable domain is GAGVSQTPSNKVTEKGKYVELRCDPISGHTALYWYRQSLGQGPEFLIYFQGTGAADDSGLPNDRFFAVRPEGSVSTLKIQRTERGDSAVYLCASCRTSGRGDEQFFGPGTRLTVL.